One and the same sample provided the 7 T cell receptor beta chains below, sequenced in a study of T cells in localized non-small cell lung cancer. Profiled with immunoSEQ multiplex PCR; TCRdb holds only in-frame clones, not every one. The profile covers some 20,000 clones, with 90% to 95% appearing a single time and about 3% taken by the ten largest. Source: peripheral blood, taken before any cancer treatment. Receptors originate from a woman aged 40-69 years with stage I lung adenocarcinoma.

The chain employs TRBV28 and TRBJ2-2; the D gene could be TRBD1 or TRBD2 (5 bases each). The CDR3 spans 14 residues. The V end lost 6 bases, the J end lost 4 bases, and 12 bases lay between the germline ends. Looked up from germline, CDR1 is MDHEN and CDR2 is SYDVKM. The CDR3 protein is CASSQRGSTGELFF. Written as DNA, the CDR3 is TGTGCCAGCAGCCAGAGGGGCTCCACCGGGGAGCTGTTTTTT.

A word on this clone: The same CDR3 arises from other DNA sequences in this sample as well. V is TRBV15 and J is TRBJ1-5; no firm D call. Trimming cost V 1 base and J 9 bases, with 13 bases left between them. CDR1 and CDR2 from the germline V gene are LNHNV and YYDKDF (reference sequence). This CDR3 contains 14 residues. The DNA of the CDR3 is TGTGCCACCAGCAGAGCAGGCATGCGATGGCCCCAGCATTTT. Translating it yields CATSRAGMRWPQHF.

J is TRBJ1-1 and V is TRBV6-4, with D hard to call. Trimming pared 8 bases from V and 3 bases from J, leaving 13 bases between. Germline CDR1 and CDR2: MRHNA and SNTAGT. The CDR3 extends over 13 amino acids. The CDR3 DNA follows: TGTGCCAGCCGATTGAGGGCCGACACTGAAGCTTTCTTT. It codes for CASRLRADTEAFF.

The chain couples TRBV15 to TRBJ1-3, with 9 bases aligning to TRBD1. The V gene end was trimmed by 0 bases and the J gene end by 3 bases; junction bases not matched to a gene: 9. This CDR3 spans 18 amino acids. Germline values: CDR1 LNHNV, CDR2 YYDKDF (reference sequence). The CDR3 spells CATSRDRGQGLRGNTIYF. The CDR3 DNA reads TGTGCCACCAGCAGAGATCGGGGACAGGGATTGCGTGGAAACACCATATATTTT.

The chain links TRBV6-1 to TRBJ2-7, with 7 bases fitting TRBD2. The junction had 5 bases not matched to a gene; V was cut back by 6 bases and J by 0 bases. The germline V gene encodes CDR1 MNHNS and CDR2 SASEGT. The CDR3 is 14 amino acids. The CDR3 coding sequence is TGTGCCAGCAGCGGACTAGGGAGCTCCTACGAGCAGTACTTC. This encodes CASSGLGSSYEQYF.

This clone has just one count. The V gene is TRBV11-3, the J gene TRBJ2-1; possible D gene TRBD2, 5 bases. V was clipped by 3 bases and J by 7 bases, with 10 bases between them. This CDR3 contains 13 residues. Germline CDR1 is SGHNT and CDR2 is YENEEA. CDR3 amino acids: CASSFYGGNEQFF. The CDR3 DNA sequence: TGTGCCAGCAGCTTTTATGGAGGAAATGAGCAGTTCTTC.

The chain has TRBV12-5 and TRBJ2-6, with TRBD1 as a possible D gene (5 bases). The CDR3 loop spans 18 amino acids. Germline-derived CDR1 and CDR2 are LGHNT and FRNRAP. Trimming left V 5 bases short and J 5 bases short, with 22 bases between. The CDR3 is CASGRTAAGQGRANVLTF. In nucleotides, the CDR3 is TGTGCTAGTGGTAGAACAGCTGCAGGACAAGGTCGGGCCAACGTCCTGACTTTC.